Listed below are T cell receptor beta chains from one sample, sequenced in a study of blood T cell repertoires in COVID-19. Data came from immunoSEQ multiplex PCR; TCRdb stores just in-frame clones and leaves some out. The data show 100,000 or so clones, roughly 92% seen once. The material sequenced was peripheral blood. Every receptor here comes from a man aged 45 to 65 with active COVID-19. CDR3s leave out the opening cysteine and the closing phenylalanine or tryptophan.

TRBV9,ASSVEGREYNEQF
TRBV6-6,ASTQNPKSGYQPQH
TRBV19,ASSPPGGGDSPLH
TRBV24-1,ATSDSYEETQY
TRBV6-1,ASSEGAPGQDTQY
TRBV30,AWSTEQGQPQH
TRBV30,AWSAGTGSGYT
TRBV30,AWKGLGSSLTSSTDTQY
TRBV4-1,ASSQPTGGNYGYT
TRBV5-4,ASSLETGGFYGYT
TRBV19,ASSRSGQGADYGYT
TRBV19,ASSMEGLAGPTHYNEQF
TRBV7-9,ASSLTGLAALNSYNEQF
TRBV28,ASSPGFSGNTIY
TRBV29-1,SVQQGNTEAF
TRBV7-2,ASSFSLAGSYEQY
TRBV3-1/TRBV3-2,ASSSTDSYRPGYT
TRBV6-1,ASSERPRSSSYNEQF
TRBV28,ASSPGLAGVRDTQY
TRBV29-1,SAEGTDYNEQF
TRBV15,ATSSQQGKPQH
TRBV7-9,ASSPRLAGVGLYEQF
TRBV11-3,ASSLRAEENEQF
TRBV25-1,ASSLSYEQY
TRBV6-1,ASSEREYNEQF
TRBV15,ATSRAQGSYEQY
TRBV27,ASSGRTGAYNEQF
TRBV23-1,ASSQDGSRYEQY
TRBV28,ASSVALGQGNGYT
TRBV19,ASSIAGDQPQH
TRBV19,ASSIVSGLGGNEQF
TRBV12-3/TRBV12-4,ASSLRQDYGYT
TRBV27,ASSPQTGVNYGYT
TRBV30,AWSAPLLAGGPDTQY
TRBV9,ASSVTPGPGEGEQY
TRBV5-1,ASSLGGRTGELF
TRBV3-1/TRBV3-2,ASSQLAGEQF
TRBV2,ASSVDRYGYT
TRBV9,ASSPRAGGPSYEQY